Sequencing of this T cell receptor beta chain was carried out in a study of cytomegalovirus exposure and HLA in healthy donors. Study results and caveats: Sequencing had likely introduced a cluster of highly shared sequence variants as an artifact. Researchers reported that a few CMV-associated chains were confirmed in vitro as CMV antigen-specific. Generally TCR sequences proved uncommon, though certain public TCRs appeared in numerous donors.

The CDR3 extends over 15 amino acids. Germline CDR1 is SEHNR and CDR2 is FQNEAQ (reference sequence). The ends lost 3 bases at V and 8 bases at J; junction bases unmatched: 5. This clone has only a few counts. What it binds is not known. Researchers ran the PCR with 60 Vbeta and 13 Jbeta primers. Original handling: A follow-up analysis tallied about 80 million unique TCR beta chains, approximately 11 million shared. Repertoires were generated with immunoSEQ multiplex PCR, while TCRdb's copy carries only in-frame clones and drops some. V, J and clone size derive from that table, while D and trimming were established from the DNA sequence. The sample lists 110,000 to 150,000 clones; more than 75% were seen once.

Input material: PBMCs. The TCR originated in a female donor in good health and CMV-seronegative. J is TRBJ1-6 and V is TRBV7-9, with 9 positions matching TRBD1. The CDR3 reads CASSFGRDRDSPLHF. The CDR3 region has the DNA TGTGCCAGCAGCTTTGGCCGGGACAGGGATTCACCCCTCCACTTT.